Here is one T cell receptor (beta chain) with its context. Library construction involved attaching unique molecular identifiers to individual cDNA molecules, which allowed quantitative, reproducible TCR counting. TCRdb analysed the RACE reads with MiXCR anew, one entry per CDR3 protein. The sample lists tens of thousands of distinct CDR3 sequences, under 15% occurring once. The data stem from a study of human T cells and chemical hapten exposure. For the study at large: 2% DPC applied to an approximately 2 cm by approximately 2 cm arm area sensitized donors. Minor pooled library volume differences mainly drove per-sample TCR yield variation. Patients' scalps got diphenylcyclopropenone weekly throughout the approximately 24-week study.

Specified time point: pre-sensitization, week 0. Treatment specified: therapeutic diphenylcyclopropenone sensitization with weekly scalp DPC. The specimen comprised whole blood, sampled in connection with sensitization to the hapten diphenylcyclopropenone (DPC). This clonotype was obtained from a woman younger than 45 with alopecia areata. Some clones in this sample may be carry-over from other donors' samples.

The CDR3 spells CASSSRSPWSNNEQFF. The CDR3 region has the DNA TGTGCCAGCAGTTCAAGGTCTCCGTGGTCCAACAATGAGCAGTTCTTC. The gene calls are TRBV7-9 and TRBJ2-1; D ambiguous. The CDR3 consists of 16 residues. Trimming shortened V by 6 bases and J by 5 bases, and 20 bases separated the two germline ends. The germline V gene encodes CDR1 SEHNR and CDR2 FQNEAQ (reference sequence).